The 25 T cell receptor beta chains presented below share a single source sample, sequenced in a study of response to subunit inactivated influenza vaccine (dated by TCRdb to about 2018). Libraries were made using RT-PCR. Instrument used: Illumina HiSeq 2500. The raw public data were reprocessed by TCRdb itself: fastp quality trimming at Q25, MiXCR clonotype calling, in-frame beta chains only. Here each entry gathers all rows of one CDR3 protein and keeps the most common genes and DNA. The sample yields about 500,000 distinct CDR3 sequences; 16% were counted once. The top ten hold around 3% of the sample. Sample: CD4+ T cells sorted from PBMCs, taken roughly 24 months after vaccination. Receptors were obtained from a man between 50 and 75 years old who received an inactivated influenza vaccine. Donor details come from another sample of the same person, matched by shared clones.

This clonotype was observed a handful of times. The chain is built from TRBV7-3 and TRBJ2-2; 9 nucleotides agree with TRBD1. CDR3 length: 16 residues. The germline V gene has CDR1 SGHTA and CDR2 FQGTGA. J gave up 5 bases and V 5 bases, and 9 bases lay outside the gene matches. The CDR3 region is CASSTSGTGWTGELFF. CDR3 nucleotides: TGTGCCAGCAGCACCTCCGGGACAGGGTGGACCGGGGAGCTGTTTTTT.

The table lists this clonotype with many counts. V is TRBV3-1 and J is TRBJ1-1, with D hard to call. The CDR3 totals 13 residues. The V and J ends lost 4 bases and 5 bases respectively, with 11 bases between them. Germline CDR1 is LGHDT and CDR2 is YNNKEL (reference sequence). The CDR3 DNA reads TGTGCCAGCAGCCCGACTGGGCAAACTGAAGCTTTCTTT. Translated, it gives CASSPTGQTEAFF.

The chain couples TRBV20-1 to TRBJ2-1; D uncertain. In germline, CDR1 is DFQATT, CDR2 SNEGSKA (reference sequence). The ends were cut back, 0 bases at V and 3 bases at J, with 15 bases in the middle. The CDR3 consists of 16 residues. This chain's CDR3 is CSARDTSRPYYNEQFF. The CDR3 DNA reads TGCAGTGCTAGAGATACAAGTAGACCCTACTACAATGAGCAGTTCTTC.

This clonotype was detected a few times. V is TRBV29-1 and J is TRBJ2-3; D possibly corresponds to TRBD2 (7 bases). Germline assignment: CDR1 SQVTM and CDR2 ANQGSEA. The CDR3 has 14 residues. The V and J ends lost 4 bases and 0 bases respectively, with 11 bases between them. As DNA, the CDR3 is TGCAGCGTTGTGGGGGGGCAGAGCACAGATACGCAGTATTTT. Residues: CSVVGGQSTDTQYF.

This clonotype was counted only a few times. This chain uses TRBV15 with TRBJ1-5; D is possibly TRBD1 (6 bases). CDR3 size: 18 residues. Germline CDR1 is LNHNV and CDR2 is YYDKDF (reference sequence). V dropped 0 bases and J dropped 5 bases, with 20 bases sitting between them. As DNA, the CDR3 is TGTGCCACCAGCAGAGATAAGGGCACAGGGTCAGTCTATCAGCCCCAGCATTTT. It is translated as CATSRDKGTGSVYQPQHF. The complete variable domain, with remaining parts taken from reference TRBV15 and TRBJ1-5, reads DAMVIQNPRYQVTQFGKPVTLSCSQTLNHNVMYWYQQKSSQAPKLLFHYYDKDFNNEADTPDNFQSRRPNTSFCFLDIRSPGLGDTAMYLCATSRDKGTGSVYQPQHFGDGTRLSIL.

This clonotype has just a few counts. As DNA, the CDR3 is TGCGCCAGCAGCCAAGTCGTCGCCACCCCTGAAGCTTTCTTT. Translated: CASSQVVATPEAFF. This chain joins TRBV4-3 and TRBJ1-1; D remains ambiguous. CDR3 length: 14 residues. Germline V gives CDR1 LGHNA, CDR2 YSLEER. The V end lost 1 base, the J end lost 6 bases, and 12 bases lay between the germline ends.

The chain couples TRBV6-6 to TRBJ1-3; D gene ambiguous. Germline V gene data show CDR1 as MNHNY and CDR2 as SVGAGI (reference sequence). V was trimmed by 4 bases and J by 8 bases, leaving 9 bases between them. The CDR3 extends over 12 amino acids. DNA for the CDR3: TGTGCCAGCAGTTCCGCAGCGGACACCATATATTTT. Residues: CASSSAADTIYF.

This clonotype was seen at least ten times. For the CDR3, the DNA is TGCGCCAGCAGCCAAGACAGGGGGCTCTACAATGAGCAGTTCTTC. It specifies CASSQDRGLYNEQFF. The chain links TRBV4-3 to TRBJ2-1; 8 nucleotides match TRBD1. CDR1 and CDR2 (germline): LGHNA, YSLEER. CDR3 length equals 15 residues. V dropped 0 bases and J dropped 3; count of bases not matched to a gene: 1.

This clonotype was seen repeatedly, ten times or more. V usage is TRBV6-1 and J usage is TRBJ1-3; weak D call: TRBD1 (5 bases). The CDR3 spans 16 residues. CDR1 and CDR2 from the germline V gene are MNHNS and SASEGT. V dropped 8 bases and J dropped 0 bases, with 17 bases sitting between them. DNA of the CDR3: TGTGCCAGCCGCCGGCGAGGGGCGTACTCTGGAAACACCATATATTTT. Translated, it gives CASRRRGAYSGNTIYF.

This clonotype was counted only a few times. This chain uses TRBV28 with TRBJ2-3, with D uncertain. V gave up 2 bases and J gave up 7 bases, with 4 bases separating them. Germline values: CDR1 MDHEN, CDR2 SYDVKM. CDR3 length: 11 residues. CDR3 bases: TGTGCCAGCAGTTTAGAAAATACGCAGTATTTT. Its protein is CASSLENTQYF.

This clonotype was found a few times. This sequence joins TRBV15 and TRBJ2-1; D gene uncertain. Trimming left V 1 base short and J 9 bases short, with 10 bases between. The CDR3 runs to 13 residues. CDR1 is LNHNV, CDR2 YYDKDF, per germline (reference sequence). CDR3 sequence: CATSRGSTSEQFF. CDR3 in DNA: TGTGCCACCAGCAGAGGTTCTACAAGTGAGCAGTTCTTC.

This clonotype showed up just a few times. In DNA form, the CDR3 reads TGTGCCAGCACCCCCCAGACTAGCGGGGAATCTAAGTTCTTC. It is translated as CASTPQTSGESKFF. The J gene is TRBJ2-1, the V gene TRBV12-3 or TRBV12-4; TRBD2 matches 11 bases. J was trimmed by 14 bases and V by 7 bases; bases with no gene match: 13. The CDR3 runs to 14 residues.

This clonotype was counted ten times or more. The V call is TRBV2, the J call TRBJ1-6, with 9 nucleotides matching TRBD1. Losses at the gene ends were 6 bases for V and 8 bases for J; bases not matched to a gene: 8. Germline CDR1 SNHLY, CDR2 FYNNEI. The CDR3 sequence is 15 residues long. For the CDR3, the DNA is TGTGCCAGCAGAACGGACAGGGGCGGATATTCACCCCTCCACTTT. Amino acid sequence: CASRTDRGGYSPLHF.

Ten or more counts support this clonotype. This chain links TRBV7-9 with TRBJ1-1, with D maybe TRBD1 (6 bases). CDR1 is SEHNR, CDR2 FQNEAQ, per germline (reference sequence). CDR3 length: 14 residues. V was clipped by 5 bases and J by 4 bases, with 14 bases between them. CDR3 sequence (DNA): TGTGCCAGCAGCCCAGGGGACTTCGGCACTGAAGCTTTCTTT. This translates into CASSPGDFGTEAFF.

The rearrangement links TRBV2 to TRBJ1-5, with 12 bases identical to TRBD1. The V and J ends lost 5 bases and 4 bases, in that order; junction bases with no gene match: 3. Germline assignment: CDR1 SNHLY and CDR2 FYNNEI. The CDR3 runs 15 residues. CDR3 DNA sequence: TGTGCCAGCAGTAGGGACAGGGGGCCTAATCAGCCCCAGCATTTT. This sequence encodes CASSRDRGPNQPQHF.

The J gene is TRBJ1-4, the V gene TRBV6-5; D is unresolved. The CDR3 runs to 17 residues. The V end lost 0 bases, the J end lost 3 bases, and 14 bases lay between the germline ends. Germline V gene lookup returns CDR1 MNHEY and CDR2 SVGAGI. Here the CDR3 reads CASSYSFFRAANEKLFF. The DNA for the CDR3 is TGTGCCAGCAGTTACTCGTTTTTTCGGGCGGCTAATGAAAAACTGTTTTTT.

This rearrangement joins TRBV20-1 to TRBJ2-1, with 9 positions matching TRBD1. The germline CDR1 and CDR2 sequences are DFQATT and SNEGSKA (reference sequence). V dropped 7 bases and J dropped 6; count of bases not matched to a gene: 4. CDR3 length: 12 residues. This CDR3 reads CSVQGAFNEQFF. CDR3 coding DNA: TGCAGTGTACAGGGGGCCTTCAATGAGCAGTTCTTC.

The chain links TRBV7-9 to TRBJ2-3; 8 nucleotides align to TRBD1. The length of the CDR3 is 15 residues. Germline CDR1 reads SEHNR; CDR2 reads FQNEAQ (reference sequence). V was pared by 4 bases and J by 4 bases, with 7 bases of the junction left unmatched. CDR3 residues: CASSSDRGFPDTQYF. The CDR3, as DNA: TGTGCCAGCAGCTCAGACAGGGGATTCCCAGATACGCAGTATTTT.

The chain recombines TRBV2 with TRBJ2-3, with 8 bases that match TRBD1. The CDR3 sequence is 13 residues long. V lost 8 bases and J lost 2; bases outside the gene matches: 3. The germline gives CDR1 SNHLY, CDR2 FYNNEI. CDR3 amino acids: CASPGGVTDTQYF. The CDR3 bases are TGTGCCAGCCCAGGGGGCGTCACAGATACGCAGTATTTT.

There are many counts of this clonotype. The gene calls are TRBV7-9 and TRBJ2-3; D is unresolved. Germline V CDR1 and CDR2: SEHNR, FQNEAQ (reference sequence). CDR3 length: 12 residues. V lost 5 bases to trimming and J lost 6 bases, with 9 bases between them. CDR3 in amino acids: CASSHTADTQYF. The CDR3 DNA sequence: TGTGCCAGCAGCCATACTGCGGATACGCAGTATTTT.

This clonotype was seen at least ten times. V and J are TRBV7-2 and TRBJ2-7; D is possibly TRBD1 (5 bases). Germline assignment: CDR1 SGHTA and CDR2 FQGNSA. This CDR3 contains 14 residues. V was clipped by 5 bases and J by 3 bases, with 14 bases between them. The CDR3 reads CASSPHLGVYEQYF. The CDR3 DNA follows: TGTGCCAGCAGCCCCCACCTAGGGGTCTACGAGCAGTACTTC.

This clonotype was detected only a few times. J is TRBJ1-5 and V is TRBV10-3; a weak D match, TRBD1 (6 bases). The germline CDR1 and CDR2 sequences are ENHRY and SYGVKD. V was pared by 3 bases and J by 6 bases, with 9 bases between. This CDR3 contains 13 residues. The CDR3, as DNA: TGTGCCATCAGTGAAGGACAGTTTCAGCCCCAGCATTTT. It encodes CAISEGQFQPQHF.

This clonotype has ten or more counts. This chain links TRBV15 with TRBJ1-6; possibly TRBD1 for D (6 bases). V was clipped by 0 bases and J by 12 bases, with 12 bases between them. The CDR3 extends over 14 amino acids. CDR1 is LNHNV, CDR2 YYDKDF, per germline (reference sequence). The CDR3 nucleotides read TGTGCCACCAGCAGAGATCCGGGGGCCGAACCCCTCCACTTT. Protein product: CATSRDPGAEPLHF.

The CDR3 bases are TGCAGTGCGCCCGATTCGCGGGGGACTCGCACAGATACGCAGTATTTT. This codes for CSAPDSRGTRTDTQYF. The V gene is TRBV20-1, the J gene TRBJ2-3; 7 positions match TRBD2. The V segment lost 6 bases and the J segment 1 base; nucleotides outside the gene matches: 13. The germline CDR1 and CDR2 sequences are DFQATT and SNEGSKA (reference sequence). CDR3 size: 16 residues.

The V gene is TRBV20-1, the J gene TRBJ1-5; no firm D call. There are 13 residues in the CDR3. V dropped 5 bases and J dropped 0 bases, with 8 bases sitting between them. Per germline, CDR1 DFQATT and CDR2 SNEGSKA (reference sequence). The CDR3 sequence: CSAPQYSNQPQHF. The CDR3 DNA reads TGCAGTGCTCCTCAGTATAGCAATCAGCCCCAGCATTTT.